Each of the 3 T cell receptor beta chains below was sequenced from the same sample in a study of blood T cells in healthy people across ages. The authors ran a second PCR of roughly 6 to 12 cycles using a sample-barcoded 5' primer and a J-beta primer mix. From the 5' RACE reads, TCRdb called clonotypes with MiXCR, one entry per CDR3 protein. The data hold some 730,000 distinct CDR3 sequences, with 22% observed a single time. The sample was blood. These TCRs come from a man in his sixties or seventies in good health.

A remark on this clonotype: The junction does not match germline at one end; this may be a read error. The gene calls are TRBV5-1 and TRBJ1-1; no firm D call. This CDR3 is 10 amino acids long. Germline CDR1 is SGHRS and CDR2 is YFSETQ. The CDR3 loop is CASSLEGRSF. The DNA of the CDR3 is TGCGCCAGCAGCTTGGAAGGACGATCCTTT.

There are a few counts of this clonotype. The chain has TRBV11-2 and TRBJ1-4, with D tentatively TRBD1 (5 bases). V was clipped by 5 bases and J by 11 bases, with 12 bases between them. The CDR3 length is 12 residues. CDR1 and CDR2 (germline): SGHAT, FQNNGV. CDR3 region: CASSPRRGKLFF. CDR3 bases: TGTGCCAGCAGCCCCCGTCGGGGGAAACTGTTTTTT.

The chain employs TRBV10-3 and TRBJ1-2; the D gene is possibly TRBD1 (5 bases). This CDR3 has 15 amino acids. V was clipped by 0 bases and J by 6 bases, with 14 bases between them. CDR1 ENHRY and CDR2 SYGVKD come from the germline V gene. CDR3 protein: CAISESARATDGYTF. CDR3 coding DNA: TGTGCCATCAGTGAGTCGGCCAGGGCTACGGATGGCTACACCTTC.